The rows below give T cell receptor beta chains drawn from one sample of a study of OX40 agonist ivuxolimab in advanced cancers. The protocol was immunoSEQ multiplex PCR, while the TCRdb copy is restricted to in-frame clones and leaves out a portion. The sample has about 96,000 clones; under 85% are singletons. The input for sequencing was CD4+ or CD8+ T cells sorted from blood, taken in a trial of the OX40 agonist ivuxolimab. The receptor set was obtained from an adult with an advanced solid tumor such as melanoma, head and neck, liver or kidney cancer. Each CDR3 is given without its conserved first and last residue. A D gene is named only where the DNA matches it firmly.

ASSLLPLGTSGGTSSYNEQF,TRBV27,TRBD2
ASGRRGGRETQY,TRBV7-2,NA
ASSLAEGARAF,TRBV7-8,TRBD1
AMGSMGYEQY,TRBV10-3,NA
ASSYPGLAGEQF,TRBV7-2,TRBD2
ASSGDLDTGELF,TRBV5-6,NA
ASSPVGSTDTQY,TRBV18,NA
ASSSGTGGRANEKLF,TRBV19,TRBD1
ASSGRQDYGYT,TRBV5-1,NA
ASSLRGATEKLF,TRBV5-8,NA
ATSNRGGYGYT,TRBV15,NA
ASSEGYGLLQEQY,TRBV2,NA
ASSKDRGAGELF,TRBV27,TRBD1
ASSVVTTNEKLF,TRBV2,NA
SGRTDTDTQY,TRBV29-1,NA
ASSREAGAYNEQF,TRBV4-1,TRBD2
ASSSGAGNTIY,TRBV7-9,NA
ASSTHRVGEQY,TRBV21-1,NA
ASVFGHRVDEQF,TRBV2,NA
ASSDGQGRTDTQY,TRBV19,TRBD1
ASSDGAGGRRY,TRBV6-1,TRBD2